What follows are 6 T cell receptor beta chains derived from one specimen sequenced in a study of blood T cell repertoires in COVID-19. TCRdb keeps only in-frame clones here, not all; method: immunoSEQ multiplex PCR. The sample has around 260,000 clones; about 91% are singletons. Sequencing used peripheral blood. The receptors originated from a person aged 18 to 29 with COVID-19, enrolled during active disease.

The rearrangement links TRBV9 to TRBJ1-4; 7 bases are a match to TRBD1. Germline assignment: CDR1 SGDLS and CDR2 YYNGEE. The V and J ends lost 3 bases and 7 bases, in that order; junction bases with no gene match: 6. The CDR3 is 14 amino acids. For the CDR3, the DNA is TGTGCCAGCAGCGCCGGGAGGGGGCTTGAAAAACTGTTTTTT. This gives the protein CASSAGRGLEKLFF.

The rearrangement links TRBV2 to TRBJ2-1; 13 positions match TRBD2. This CDR3 contains 18 residues. The germline gives CDR1 SNHLY, CDR2 FYNNEI. The junction had 9 bases not matched to a gene; V was cut back by 3 bases and J by 4 bases. CDR3 DNA: TGTGCCAGCAGTGAGGGGAGGACTAGCGGGAGACCTTACAATGAGCAGTTCTTC. Protein: CASSEGRTSGRPYNEQFF.

The rearrangement uses TRBV5-1 and TRBJ2-3; 8 nucleotides line up with TRBD2. The CDR3 has 15 residues. Germline values: CDR1 SGHRS, CDR2 YFSETQ. V shed 0 bases and J 3 bases; nucleotides not matched to a gene: 3. CDR3 sequence reads: CASSLGLARTDTQYF. CDR3 nucleotide sequence: TGCGCCAGCAGCTTGGGACTAGCGAGGACAGATACGCAGTATTTT.

The chain couples TRBV6-5 to TRBJ1-1; D not certain. CDR1 is MNHEY, CDR2 SVGAGI, per germline. Trimming stripped 2 bases from V and 3 bases from J, with 7 bases between. The CDR3 has 13 amino acids. CDR3 sequence (DNA): TGTGCCAGCAGTTACAACTTTTACACTGAAGCTTTCTTT. It translates to CASSYNFYTEAFF.

The chain couples TRBV5-6 to TRBJ2-7, with a possible D match to TRBD1 (6 bases). The V and J ends lost 2 bases and 5 bases respectively, with 14 bases between them. The CDR3 contains 14 residues. In germline, CDR1 is SGHDT, CDR2 YYEEEE. CDR3 residues: CASSLRGQTNEQYF. CDR3 DNA: TGTGCCAGCAGCTTAAGAGGACAGACCAACGAGCAGTACTTC.

V is TRBV5-1 and J is TRBJ2-1; 10 bases agree with TRBD1. Germline V gene lookup returns CDR1 SGHRS and CDR2 YFSETQ. Trimming cost V 3 bases and J 4 bases; bases outside gene matches: 7. The CDR3 has 16 amino acids. CDR3 region: CASSSGGQGSYNEQFF. CDR3 DNA sequence: TGCGCCAGCAGCTCTGGGGGACAGGGGAGTTACAATGAGCAGTTCTTC.